This T cell receptor beta chain appears in the sequencing data of a study of OX40 agonist ivuxolimab in advanced cancers. Study context: Those treated in dose escalation had hepatocellular carcinoma, melanoma, renal cell cancer or head and neck cancer. There were three patients with partial responses, one having hepatocellular carcinoma and two cutaneous melanoma.

Clones were sequenced by immunoSEQ multiplex PCR, and TCRdb holds only the in-frame ones, with some missing. The sample includes 75,000 to 100,000 clones, about 91% of them seen just once. Germline CDR1 and CDR2: SGHRS and YFSETQ. Trimming removed 4 bases from V and 5 bases from J; junction bases left unmatched: 4. This CDR3 comprises 13 residues. General observations from the study: Some nonresponders also had low normalized T-cell clonal expansion.

The investigators sampled blood at baseline, at cycle 4 day 1, and at cycle 7 day 1. Worth noting for this clone: Its antigen is as yet unknown.

The sample consisted of CD4+ or CD8+ T cells sorted from blood, taken in a trial of the OX40 agonist ivuxolimab. The chain carries TRBV5-1 and TRBJ2-7; 9 nucleotides match TRBD1. The TCR was taken from an adult with an advanced solid tumor such as melanoma, head and neck, liver or kidney cancer. The DNA of the CDR3 is TGCGCCAGCAGCCGGGACAGGGTGGACGAGCAGTACTTC. Translated: CASSRDRVDEQYF.